Below, one T cell receptor beta chain is given with its context. Each participant's cohort was designated according to participant-reported clinical history. The protocol was immunoSEQ multiplex PCR, while the TCRdb copy is restricted to in-frame clones and leaves out a portion. The table includes over 50,000 clones, 80% to 90% detected once. With 4 bases clipped from V and 3 bases from J, the junction kept 3 bases outside the gene matches. The CDR3 length is 14 residues. The germline CDR1 and CDR2 sequences are LNHDA and SQIVND (reference sequence). This entry belongs to a study of blood T cell repertoires in COVID-19.

The receptor was derived from a woman aged 40 to 50 with acute COVID-19. V is TRBV19 and J is TRBJ2-7; 10 nucleotides agree with TRBD1. Material: PBMCs or T cells enriched from blood (not recorded which). As DNA, the CDR3 is TGTGCCAGTAGTAGGGACAGGGGCCGCTACGAGCAGTACTTC. Translated: CASSRDRGRYEQYF.